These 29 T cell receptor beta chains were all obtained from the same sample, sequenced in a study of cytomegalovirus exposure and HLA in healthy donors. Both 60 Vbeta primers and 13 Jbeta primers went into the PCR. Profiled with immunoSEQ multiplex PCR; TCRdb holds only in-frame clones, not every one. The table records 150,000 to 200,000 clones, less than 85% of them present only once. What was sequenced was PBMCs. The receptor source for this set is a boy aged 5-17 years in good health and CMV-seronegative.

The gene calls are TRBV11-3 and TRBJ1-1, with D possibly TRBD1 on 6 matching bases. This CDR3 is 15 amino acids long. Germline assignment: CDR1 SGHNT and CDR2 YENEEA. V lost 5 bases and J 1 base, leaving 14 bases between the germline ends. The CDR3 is CASSPPGGANTEAFF. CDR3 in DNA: TGTGCCAGCAGCCCACCCGGGGGGGCGAACACTGAAGCTTTCTTT.

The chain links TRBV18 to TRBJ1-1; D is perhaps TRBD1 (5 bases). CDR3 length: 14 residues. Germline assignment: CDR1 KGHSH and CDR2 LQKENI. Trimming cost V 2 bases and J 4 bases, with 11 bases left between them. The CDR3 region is CASSPSGRATEAFF. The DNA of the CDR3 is TGTGCCAGCTCACCATCAGGGAGGGCCACTGAAGCTTTCTTT.

CDR3 DNA: TGTGCCGCGCGGGACAGACAGGGCGGCTATGAGCAGTTCTTC. As protein: CAARDRQGGYEQFF. The chain recombines TRBV10-3 with TRBJ2-1; D might be TRBD1 (7 bases). Germline assignment: CDR1 ENHRY and CDR2 SYGVKD. The CDR3 sequence is 14 residues long. Trimming cost V 11 bases and J 8 bases, with 22 bases left between them.

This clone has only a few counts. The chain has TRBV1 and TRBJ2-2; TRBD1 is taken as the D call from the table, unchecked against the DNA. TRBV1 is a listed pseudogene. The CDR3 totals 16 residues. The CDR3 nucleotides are TGCACCAGCAGCCAAGACAGGACAGGGCAAACCGGGGAGCTGTTTTTT. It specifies CTSSQDRTGQTGELFF.

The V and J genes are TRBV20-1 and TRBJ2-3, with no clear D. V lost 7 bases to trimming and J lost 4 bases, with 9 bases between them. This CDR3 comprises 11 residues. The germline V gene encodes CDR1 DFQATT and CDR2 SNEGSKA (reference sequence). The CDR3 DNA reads TGCAGTGTTGAGACTCCAGATACGCAGTATTTT. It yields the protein CSVETPDTQYF.

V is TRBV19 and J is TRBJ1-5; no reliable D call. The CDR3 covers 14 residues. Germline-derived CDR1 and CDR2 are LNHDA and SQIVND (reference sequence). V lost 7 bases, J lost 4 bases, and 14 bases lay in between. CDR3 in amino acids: CASKEGDGNQPQHF. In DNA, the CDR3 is TGTGCCAGTAAGGAAGGAGACGGTAATCAGCCCCAGCATTTT.

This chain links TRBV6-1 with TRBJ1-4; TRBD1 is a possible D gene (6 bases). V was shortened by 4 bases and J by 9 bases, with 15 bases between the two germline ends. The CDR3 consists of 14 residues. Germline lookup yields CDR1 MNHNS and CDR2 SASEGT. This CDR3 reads CASSGASGGKKLFF. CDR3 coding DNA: TGTGCCAGCAGTGGCGCCTCTGGGGGCAAAAAACTGTTTTTT.

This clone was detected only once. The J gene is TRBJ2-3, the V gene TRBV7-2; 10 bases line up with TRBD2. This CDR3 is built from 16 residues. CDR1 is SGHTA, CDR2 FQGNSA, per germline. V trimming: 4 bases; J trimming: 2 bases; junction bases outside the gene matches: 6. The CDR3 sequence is CASSSLAGALTDTQYF. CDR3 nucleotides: TGTGCCAGCAGCTCCCTAGCGGGAGCCCTCACAGATACGCAGTATTTT.

CDR3 sequence (DNA): TGTGCCAGCAGCATCAAGGGACAGCTGATGAACACTGAAGCTTTCTTT. Translated, it gives CASSIKGQLMNTEAFF. J is TRBJ1-1 and V is TRBV5-6, with 7 bases identical to TRBD1. J gave up 0 bases and V 4 bases, and 9 bases lay outside the gene matches. CDR3 size: 16 residues. Germline loops: CDR1 SGHDT, CDR2 YYEEEE.

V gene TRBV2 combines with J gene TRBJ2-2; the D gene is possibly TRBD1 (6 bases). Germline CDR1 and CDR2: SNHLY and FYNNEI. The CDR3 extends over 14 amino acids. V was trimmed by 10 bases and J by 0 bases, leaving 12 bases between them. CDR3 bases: TGTGCCACCACCGACAGGACGAACACCGGGGAGCTGTTTTTT. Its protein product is CATTDRTNTGELFF.

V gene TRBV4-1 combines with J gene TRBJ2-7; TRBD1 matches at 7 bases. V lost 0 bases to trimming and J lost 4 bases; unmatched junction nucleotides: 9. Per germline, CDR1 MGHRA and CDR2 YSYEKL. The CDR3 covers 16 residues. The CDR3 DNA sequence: TGCGCCAGCAGCCAAGATCAAGGGGGCGCCGGGTACGAGCAGTACTTC. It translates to CASSQDQGGAGYEQYF.

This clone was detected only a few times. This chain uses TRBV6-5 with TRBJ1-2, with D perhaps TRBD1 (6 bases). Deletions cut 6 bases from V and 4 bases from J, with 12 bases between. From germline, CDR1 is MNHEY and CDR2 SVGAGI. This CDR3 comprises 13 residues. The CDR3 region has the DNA TGTGCCAGCAGAACCGACAGGCTCTATGGCTACACCTTC. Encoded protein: CASRTDRLYGYTF.

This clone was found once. CDR3 sequence: CASCGSPNTEAFF. DNA for the CDR3: TGTGCCAGCTGCGGCAGCCCGAACACTGAAGCTTTCTTT. V is TRBV28 and J is TRBJ1-1; D not resolved. V shed 8 bases and J shed 1 base, with 11 bases lying between them. There are 13 residues in the CDR3. Germline assignment: CDR1 MDHEN and CDR2 SYDVKM.

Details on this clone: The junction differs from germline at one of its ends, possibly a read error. The CDR3 DNA reads TGTTCCAGCAGCTTAGTCACAGGGATCACCTTCTATGGCTACACCTTC. Amino acid sequence: CSSSLVTGITFYGYTF. The gene calls are TRBV7-9 and TRBJ1-2; possible D gene TRBD1, 6 bases. This CDR3 has 16 amino acids. Germline V gene lookup returns CDR1 SEHNR and CDR2 FQNEAQ (reference sequence).

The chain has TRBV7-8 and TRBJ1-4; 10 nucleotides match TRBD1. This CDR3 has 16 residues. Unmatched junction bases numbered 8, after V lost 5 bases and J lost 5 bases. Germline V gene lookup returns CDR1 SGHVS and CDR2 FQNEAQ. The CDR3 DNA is TGTGCCAGCAGCGATCCGGGACAGGGGTTAAATGAAAAACTGTTTTTT. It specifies CASSDPGQGLNEKLFF.

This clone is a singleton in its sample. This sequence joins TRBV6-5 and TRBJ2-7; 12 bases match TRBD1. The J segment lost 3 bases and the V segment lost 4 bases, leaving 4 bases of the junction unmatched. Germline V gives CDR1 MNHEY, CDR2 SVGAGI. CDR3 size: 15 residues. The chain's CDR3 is CASSLGTGGFYEQYF. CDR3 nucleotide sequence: TGTGCCAGCAGTTTGGGGACAGGGGGCTTCTACGAGCAGTACTTC.

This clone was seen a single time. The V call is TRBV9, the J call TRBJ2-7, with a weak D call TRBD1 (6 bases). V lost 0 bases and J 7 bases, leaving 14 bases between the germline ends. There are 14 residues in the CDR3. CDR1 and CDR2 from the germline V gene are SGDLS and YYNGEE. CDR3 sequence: CASSVGQGIGEQYF. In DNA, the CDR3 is TGTGCCAGCAGCGTAGGTCAGGGGATAGGGGAGCAGTACTTC.

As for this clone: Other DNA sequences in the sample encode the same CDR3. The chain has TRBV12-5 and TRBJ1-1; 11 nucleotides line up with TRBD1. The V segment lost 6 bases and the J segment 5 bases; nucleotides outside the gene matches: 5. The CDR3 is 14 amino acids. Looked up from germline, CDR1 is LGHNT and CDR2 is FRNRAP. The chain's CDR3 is CASGPGTGGTEAFF. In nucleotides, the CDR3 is TGTGCTAGTGGCCCGGGGACAGGGGGAACTGAAGCTTTCTTT.

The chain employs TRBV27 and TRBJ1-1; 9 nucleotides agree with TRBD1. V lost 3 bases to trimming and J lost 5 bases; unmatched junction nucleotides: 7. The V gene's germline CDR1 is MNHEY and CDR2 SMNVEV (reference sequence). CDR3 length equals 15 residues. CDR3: CASSLDRGGFTEAFF. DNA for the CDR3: TGTGCCAGCAGTTTGGACAGGGGAGGTTTTACTGAAGCTTTCTTT.

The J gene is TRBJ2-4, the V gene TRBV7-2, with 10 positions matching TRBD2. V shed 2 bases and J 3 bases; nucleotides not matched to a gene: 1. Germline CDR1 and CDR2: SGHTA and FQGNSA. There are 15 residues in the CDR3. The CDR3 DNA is TGTGCCAGCAGCTTACTAGCGGGGGACAAAAACATTCAGTACTTC. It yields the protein CASSLLAGDKNIQYF.

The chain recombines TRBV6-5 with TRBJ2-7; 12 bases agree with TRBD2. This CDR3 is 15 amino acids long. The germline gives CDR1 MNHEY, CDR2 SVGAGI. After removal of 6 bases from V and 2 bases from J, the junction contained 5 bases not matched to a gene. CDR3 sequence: CASRMLAGGPYEQYF. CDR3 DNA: TGTGCCAGCAGGATGCTAGCGGGAGGGCCCTACGAGCAGTACTTC.

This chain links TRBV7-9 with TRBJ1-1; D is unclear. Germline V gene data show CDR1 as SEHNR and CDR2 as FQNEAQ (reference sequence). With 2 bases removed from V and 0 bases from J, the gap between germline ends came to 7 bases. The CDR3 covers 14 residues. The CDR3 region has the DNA TGTGCCAGCAGCTTATACGGGTTGAACACTGAAGCTTTCTTT. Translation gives CASSLYGLNTEAFF.

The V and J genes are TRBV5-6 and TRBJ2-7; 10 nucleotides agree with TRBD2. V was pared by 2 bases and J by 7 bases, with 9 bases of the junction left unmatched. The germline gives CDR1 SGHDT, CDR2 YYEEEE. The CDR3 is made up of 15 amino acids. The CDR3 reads CASSFLGTSVEEQYF. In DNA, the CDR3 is TGTGCCAGCAGCTTTTTAGGGACTAGCGTCGAGGAGCAGTACTTC.

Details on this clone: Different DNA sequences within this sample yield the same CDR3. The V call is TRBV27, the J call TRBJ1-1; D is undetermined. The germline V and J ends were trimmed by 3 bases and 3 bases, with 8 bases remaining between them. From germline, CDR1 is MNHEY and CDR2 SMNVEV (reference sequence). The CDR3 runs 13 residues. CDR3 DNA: TGTGCCAGCAGTTTTCAGGACTACACTGAAGCTTTCTTT. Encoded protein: CASSFQDYTEAFF.

For the CDR3, the DNA is TGTGCCAGTAAGACAGGGGAGGACGAAAAACTGTTTTTT. Translated, it gives CASKTGEDEKLFF. The rearrangement joins TRBV10-3 to TRBJ1-4; 8 positions agree with TRBD1. This CDR3 comprises 13 residues. CDR1 ENHRY and CDR2 SYGVKD come from the germline V gene. V gave up 10 bases and J gave up 8 bases; unmatched junction bases: 9.

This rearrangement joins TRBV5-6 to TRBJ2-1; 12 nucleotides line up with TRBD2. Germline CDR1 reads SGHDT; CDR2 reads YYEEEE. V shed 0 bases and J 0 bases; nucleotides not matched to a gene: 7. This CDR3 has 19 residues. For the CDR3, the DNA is TGTGCCAGCAGCTTGGGACTAGCGGGAGTCTCGAGCTCCTACAATGAGCAGTTCTTC. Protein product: CASSLGLAGVSSSYNEQFF.

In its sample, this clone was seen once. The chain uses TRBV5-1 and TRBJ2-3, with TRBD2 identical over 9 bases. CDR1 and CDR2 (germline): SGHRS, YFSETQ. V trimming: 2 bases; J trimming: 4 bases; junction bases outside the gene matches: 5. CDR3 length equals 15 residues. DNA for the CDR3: TGCGCCAGCAGCTTTGGGCGGGGGGGATCAGATACGCAGTATTTT. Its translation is CASSFGRGGSDTQYF.

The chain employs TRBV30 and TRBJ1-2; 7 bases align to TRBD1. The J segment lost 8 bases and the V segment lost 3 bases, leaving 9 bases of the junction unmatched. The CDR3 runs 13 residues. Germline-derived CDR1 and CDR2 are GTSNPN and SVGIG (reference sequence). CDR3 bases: TGTGCCTGGAGCTTGGACAGGTCGAGCGGCTACACCTTC. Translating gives CAWSLDRSSGYTF.

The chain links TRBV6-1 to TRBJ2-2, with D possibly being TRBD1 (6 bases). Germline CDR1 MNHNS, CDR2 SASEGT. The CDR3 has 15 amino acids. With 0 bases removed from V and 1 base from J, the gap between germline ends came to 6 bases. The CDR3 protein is CASSEAGQNTGELFF. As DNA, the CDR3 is TGTGCCAGCAGTGAAGCGGGACAGAACACCGGGGAGCTGTTTTTT.